The sequence of this TCR beta chain was determined in a study of shared clonotypes between healthy human individuals. The V and J ends lost 6 bases and 0 bases respectively, with 11 bases between them. The CDR3 loop spans 15 amino acids. Per germline, CDR1 MNHEY and CDR2 SVGAGI. Assay used: immunoSEQ multiplex PCR; TCRdb lists only in-frame clones, some missing. The sample comprises some 2,100,000 clones, roughly 91% of which are singletons, and over 1.5% rests with the top ten. Selected positively for CCR7 and CD45RO-negative, naive CD8 cells excluded terminally differentiated effector memory CD45RA+ cells. Adults of Caucasian background living in Nashville, Tennessee made up all donors.

Sample: naive CD8+ T cells from PBMCs. The receptor comes from a man between 18 and 29 years old in good health. Some clones in this sample may be carry-over from other donors' samples. The V and J genes are TRBV6-5 and TRBJ2-2; D perhaps matches TRBD2 (6 bases). In DNA, the CDR3 is TGTGCCAGCAGAACCGGGACTTCGAACACCGGGGAGCTGTTTTTT. This sequence encodes CASRTGTSNTGELFF.